This T cell receptor beta chain was profiled in a study of T cell repertoires in aging, cancer and after chemotherapy. TCR beta rearrangements were amplified from peripheral blood genomic DNA. Multiplex touch-down PCR with TRB-A/B primers amplified rearranged V-D-J TRB sequences. TCRdb reprocessed the multiplex PCR reads via MiXCR and lists one record per CDR3 protein. The table has 10,000 or so distinct CDR3 sequences, about 25% seen once. CDR1 is LNHNV, CDR2 YYDKDF, per germline (reference sequence). The CDR3 spans 13 residues. V lost 3 bases and J lost 8, with 13 bases in between. Sequences were obtained from blood. V is TRBV15 and J is TRBJ1-2, with D uncertain. The source is a human donor in good health. This chain's CDR3 is CATSSHTELGYTF. CDR3 in DNA: TGTGCCACCAGCAGTCACACCGAGTTGGGCTACACCTTC.